Each of the 10 T cell receptor beta chains below was sequenced from the same sample in a study of blood T cell repertoires in COVID-19. The repertoire was sequenced with immunoSEQ multiplex PCR; TCRdb's copy has only in-frame clones and lacks some. The table has about 130,000 clones, 90% seen once. Sample: peripheral blood. Source of these receptors: a man between 60 and 75 years old with COVID-19, enrolled during active disease.

The chain uses TRBV3-1 (or the pseudogene TRBV3-2) and TRBJ1-4; D perhaps matches TRBD1 (6 bases). V lost 0 bases, J lost 6 bases, and 14 bases lay in between. Looked up from germline, CDR1 is LGHDT and CDR2 is YNNKEL (reference sequence). This CDR3 region has 16 residues. The CDR3 region has the DNA TGTGCCAGCAGCCAAGATTGGACAGAGTCGTATGAAAAACTGTTTTTT. Translated: CASSQDWTESYEKLFF.

The table lists this clone with a few counts. The rearrangement links TRBV4-2 to TRBJ2-2, with TRBD2 matching 15 bases. V lost 4 bases to trimming and J lost 7 bases; unmatched junction nucleotides: 10. This CDR3 spans 18 amino acids. CDR1 is LGHNA, CDR2 YNFKEQ, per germline. The CDR3 sequence is CASSPGLAGGPGGGELFF. The CDR3 region has the DNA TGTGCCAGCAGCCCCGGACTAGCGGGAGGGCCCGGGGGCGGGGAGCTGTTTTTT.

Here the CDR3 DNA reads TGTGCCAGCTCACCGGTGGCTAGCGGACCGAAGGGGACCCAGTACTTC. Protein: CASSPVASGPKGTQYF. The V gene is TRBV18, the J gene TRBJ2-5, with 7 positions matching TRBD2. The ends lost 3 bases at V and 7 bases at J; junction bases unmatched: 14. CDR3 length: 16 amino acids. Germline CDR1 is KGHSH and CDR2 is LQKENI. The complete variable domain, with remaining parts taken from reference TRBV18 and TRBJ2-5, reads NAGVMQNPRHLVRRRGQEARLRCSPMKGHSHVYWYRQLPEEGLKFMVYLQKENIIDESGMPKERFSAEFPKEGPSILRIQQVVRGDSAAYFCASSPVASGPKGTQYFGPGTRLLVL.

The J gene is TRBJ1-2, the V gene TRBV21-1. TRBV21-1 constitutes a pseudogene. The CDR3 runs 16 residues. The CDR3 DNA follows: TGTGCCAGCAGCAAAGGAAGGCGGGGGTTGTACTATGGCTACACCTTC. This codes for CASSKGRRGLYYGYTF.

The genes are TRBV6-5 and TRBJ2-1; tentative D call: TRBD2 (5 bases). The germline V gene encodes CDR1 MNHEY and CDR2 SVGAGI. Deletions cut 6 bases from V and 2 bases from J, with 11 bases between. This CDR3 has 14 amino acids. The CDR3 sequence: CASRSGAAYNEQFF. CDR3 bases: TGTGCCAGCAGGTCAGGAGCGGCCTACAATGAGCAGTTCTTC.

This rearrangement joins TRBV15 to TRBJ2-3, with a tentative D call TRBD2 (6 bases). The CDR3 sequence is 14 residues long. Looked up from germline, CDR1 is LNHNV and CDR2 is YYDKDF (reference sequence). Trimming removed 3 bases from V and 2 bases from J, with 9 bases in between. This CDR3 is CATSRGGDTDTQYF. As DNA, the CDR3 is TGTGCCACCAGCAGGGGCGGGGACACAGATACGCAGTATTTT.

The chain uses TRBV7-9 and TRBJ1-1; D gene uncertain. The germline CDR1 and CDR2 sequences are SEHNR and FQNEAQ (reference sequence). CDR3 length equals 15 residues. Trimming left V 5 bases short and J 5 bases short, with 18 bases between. CDR3 residues: CASSGRVDSLTEAFF. CDR3 bases: TGTGCCAGCAGCGGGAGGGTGGATTCTTTGACTGAAGCTTTCTTT.

This sequence joins TRBV6-5 and TRBJ1-6; D may be TRBD1 (6 bases). CDR1 is MNHEY and CDR2 is SVGAGI in the germline V gene. The CDR3 loop spans 15 amino acids. V dropped 2 bases and J dropped 9 bases, with 14 bases sitting between them. The CDR3 region is CASSYRAGEGSPLHF. The CDR3 DNA follows: TGTGCCAGCAGTTACAGAGCAGGGGAGGGTTCACCCCTCCACTTT.

Details on this clone: The junction and the germline gene differ at one end; a read error may be behind it. The chain couples TRBV29-1 to TRBJ1-4, with 9 nucleotides matching TRBD1. The V gene's germline CDR1 is SQVTM and CDR2 ANQGSEA. This CDR3 is built from 14 residues. This chain's CDR3 is CSAELTGGPEKLFF. CDR3 nucleotides: TGCAGCGCTGAATTGACAGGGGGGCCTGAAAAACTGTTTTTT.

In its sample, this clone was seen once. This sequence joins TRBV15 and TRBJ2-3; tentative D call: TRBD2 (6 bases). The V gene lost 6 bases and the J gene lost 5 bases, with 12 bases spanning the gap. The CDR3 contains 13 residues. From germline, CDR1 is LNHNV and CDR2 YYDKDF (reference sequence). The CDR3 DNA reads TGTGCCACCAGTTCGACGGAGGGAGATACGCAGTATTTT. Residues: CATSSTEGDTQYF.